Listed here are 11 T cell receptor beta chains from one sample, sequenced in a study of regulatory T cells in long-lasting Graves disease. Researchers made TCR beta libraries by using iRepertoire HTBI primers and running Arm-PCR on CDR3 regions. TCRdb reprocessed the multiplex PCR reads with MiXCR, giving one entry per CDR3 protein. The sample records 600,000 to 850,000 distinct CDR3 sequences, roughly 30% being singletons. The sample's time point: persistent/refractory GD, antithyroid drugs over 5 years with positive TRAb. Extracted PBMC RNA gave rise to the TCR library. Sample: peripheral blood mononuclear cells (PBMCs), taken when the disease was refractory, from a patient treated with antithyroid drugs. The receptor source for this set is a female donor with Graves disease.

This CDR3 reads CASSSAAGDRGEGYTF. CDR3 nucleotides: TGTGCCAGCAGTTCAGCGGCGGGGGACAGGGGGGAAGGCTACACCTTC. This chain uses TRBV12-3 or TRBV12-4 with TRBJ1-2, with 11 bases that match TRBD1. V was clipped by 4 bases and J by 8 bases; unmatched bases: 12. The CDR3 is 16 amino acids.

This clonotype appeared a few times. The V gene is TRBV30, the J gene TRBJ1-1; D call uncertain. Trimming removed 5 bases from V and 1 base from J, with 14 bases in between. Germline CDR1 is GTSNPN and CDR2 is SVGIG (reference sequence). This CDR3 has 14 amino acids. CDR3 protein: CAWRPDGKNTEAFF. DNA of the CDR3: TGTGCCTGGCGCCCCGACGGGAAGAACACTGAAGCTTTCTTT.

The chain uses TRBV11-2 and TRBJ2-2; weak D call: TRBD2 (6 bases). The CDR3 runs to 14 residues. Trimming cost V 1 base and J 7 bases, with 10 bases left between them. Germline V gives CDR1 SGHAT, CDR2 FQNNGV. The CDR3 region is CASSLGRGHGELFF. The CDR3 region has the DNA TGTGCCAGCAGCTTAGGGAGGGGCCACGGGGAGCTGTTTTTT. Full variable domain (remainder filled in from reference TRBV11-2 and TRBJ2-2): EAGVAQSPRYKIIEKRQSVAFWCNPISGHATLYWYQQILGQGPKLLIQFQNNGVVDDSQLPKDRFSAERLKGVDSTLKIQPAKLEDSAVYLCASSLGRGHGELFFGEGSRLTVL.

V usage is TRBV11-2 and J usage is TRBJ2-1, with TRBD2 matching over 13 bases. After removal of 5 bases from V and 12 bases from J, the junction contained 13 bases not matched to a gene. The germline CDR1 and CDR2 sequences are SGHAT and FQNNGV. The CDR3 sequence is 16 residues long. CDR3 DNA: TGTGCCAGCAGCCCCGCCCGGACTAGCGGGAGAGGCGGGCAGTTCTTC. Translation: CASSPARTSGRGGQFF.

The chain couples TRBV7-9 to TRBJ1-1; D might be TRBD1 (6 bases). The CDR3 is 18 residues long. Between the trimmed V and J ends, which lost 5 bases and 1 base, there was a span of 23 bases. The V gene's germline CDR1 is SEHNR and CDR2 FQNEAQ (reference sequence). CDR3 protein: CASSATVFRRGANTEAFF. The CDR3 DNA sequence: TGTGCCAGCAGCGCTACGGTATTCCGCAGGGGCGCGAACACTGAAGCTTTCTTT.

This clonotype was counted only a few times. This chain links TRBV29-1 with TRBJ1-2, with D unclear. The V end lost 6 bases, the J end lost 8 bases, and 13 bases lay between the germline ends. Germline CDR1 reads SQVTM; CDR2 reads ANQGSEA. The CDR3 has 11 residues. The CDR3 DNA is TGCAGCGTGCCCCTGACGAGGGGCTACACCTTC. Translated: CSVPLTRGYTF.

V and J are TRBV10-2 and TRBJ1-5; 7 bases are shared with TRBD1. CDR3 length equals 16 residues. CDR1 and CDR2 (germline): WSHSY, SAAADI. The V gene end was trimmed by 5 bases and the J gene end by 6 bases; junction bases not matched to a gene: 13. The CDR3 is CASSSRTGVGSQPQHF. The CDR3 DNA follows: TGCGCCAGCAGTAGTCGGACAGGTGTAGGAAGTCAGCCCCAGCATTTT.

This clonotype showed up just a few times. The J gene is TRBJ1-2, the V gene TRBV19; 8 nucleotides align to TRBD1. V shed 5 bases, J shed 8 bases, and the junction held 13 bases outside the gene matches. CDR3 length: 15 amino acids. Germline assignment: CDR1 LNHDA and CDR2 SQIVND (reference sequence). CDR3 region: CASSSGQGRTHGYTF. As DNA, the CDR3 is TGTGCCAGTAGTTCAGGACAGGGAAGAACTCACGGCTACACCTTC.

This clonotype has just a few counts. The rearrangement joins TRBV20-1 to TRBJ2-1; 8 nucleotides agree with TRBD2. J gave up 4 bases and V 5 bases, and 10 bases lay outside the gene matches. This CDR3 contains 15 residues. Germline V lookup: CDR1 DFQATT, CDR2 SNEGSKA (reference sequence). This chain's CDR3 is CSAEGISGVYNEQFF. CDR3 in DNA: TGCAGTGCTGAGGGTATTAGCGGGGTATACAATGAGCAGTTCTTC.

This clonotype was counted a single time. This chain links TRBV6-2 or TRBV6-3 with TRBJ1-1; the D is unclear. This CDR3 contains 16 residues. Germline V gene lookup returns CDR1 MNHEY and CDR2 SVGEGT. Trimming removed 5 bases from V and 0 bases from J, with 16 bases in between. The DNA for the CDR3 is TGTGCCAGCAGTGAAAGGTGGTCAGGAATGAACACTGAAGCTTTCTTT. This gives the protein CASSERWSGMNTEAFF.

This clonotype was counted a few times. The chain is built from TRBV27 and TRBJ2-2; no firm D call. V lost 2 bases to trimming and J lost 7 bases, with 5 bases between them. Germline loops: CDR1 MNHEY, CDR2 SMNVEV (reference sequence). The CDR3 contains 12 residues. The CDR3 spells CASSLSVGELFF. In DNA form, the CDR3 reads TGTGCCAGCAGTTTAAGTGTCGGGGAGCTGTTTTTT.